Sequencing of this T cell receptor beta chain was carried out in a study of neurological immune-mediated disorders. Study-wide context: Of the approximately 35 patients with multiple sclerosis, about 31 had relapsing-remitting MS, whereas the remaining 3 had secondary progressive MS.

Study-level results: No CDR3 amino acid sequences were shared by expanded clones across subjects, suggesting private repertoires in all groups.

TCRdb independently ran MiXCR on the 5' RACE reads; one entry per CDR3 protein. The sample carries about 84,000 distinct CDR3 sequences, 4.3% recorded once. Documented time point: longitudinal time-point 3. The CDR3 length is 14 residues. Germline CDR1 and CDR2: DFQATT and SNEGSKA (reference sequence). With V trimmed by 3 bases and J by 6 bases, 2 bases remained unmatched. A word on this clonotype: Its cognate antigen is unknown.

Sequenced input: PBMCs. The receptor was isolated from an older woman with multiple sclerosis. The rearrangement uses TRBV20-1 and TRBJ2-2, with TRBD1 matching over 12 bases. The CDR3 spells CSARGQGASGELFF. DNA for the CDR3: TGCAGTGCTAGGGGACAGGGGGCCTCCGGGGAGCTGTTTTTT.